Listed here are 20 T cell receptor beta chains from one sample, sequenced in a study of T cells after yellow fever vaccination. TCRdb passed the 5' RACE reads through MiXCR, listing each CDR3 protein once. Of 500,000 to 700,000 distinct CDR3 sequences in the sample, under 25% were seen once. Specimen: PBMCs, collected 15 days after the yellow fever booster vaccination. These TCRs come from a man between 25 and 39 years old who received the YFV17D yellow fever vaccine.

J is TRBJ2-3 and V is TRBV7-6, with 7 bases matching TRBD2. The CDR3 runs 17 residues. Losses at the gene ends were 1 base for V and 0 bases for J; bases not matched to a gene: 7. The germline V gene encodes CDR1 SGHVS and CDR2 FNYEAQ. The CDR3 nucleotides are TGTGCCAGCAGCTTAGGATTAGCGGGCCTTAGCACAGATACGCAGTATTTT. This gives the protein CASSLGLAGLSTDTQYF.

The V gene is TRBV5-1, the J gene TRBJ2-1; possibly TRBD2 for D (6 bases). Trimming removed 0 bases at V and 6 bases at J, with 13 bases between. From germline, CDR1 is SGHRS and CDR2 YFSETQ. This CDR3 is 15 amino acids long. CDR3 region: CASSLEREASNEQFF. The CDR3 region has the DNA TGCGCCAGCAGCTTGGAGAGGGAGGCGAGCAATGAGCAGTTCTTC. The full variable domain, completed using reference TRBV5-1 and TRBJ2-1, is KAGVTQTPRYLIKTRGQQVTLSCSPISGHRSVSWYQQTPGQGLQFLFEYFSETQRNKGNFPGRFSGRQFSNSRSEMNVSTLELGDSALYLCASSLEREASNEQFFGPGTRLTVL.

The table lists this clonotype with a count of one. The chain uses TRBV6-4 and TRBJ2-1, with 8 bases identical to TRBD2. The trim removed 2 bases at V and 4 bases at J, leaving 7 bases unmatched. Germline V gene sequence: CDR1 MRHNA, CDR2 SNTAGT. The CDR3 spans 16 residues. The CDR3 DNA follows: TGTGCCAGCAGTGACGGGGGTAGCGGGACGTACAATGAGCAGTTCTTC. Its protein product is CASSDGGSGTYNEQFF.

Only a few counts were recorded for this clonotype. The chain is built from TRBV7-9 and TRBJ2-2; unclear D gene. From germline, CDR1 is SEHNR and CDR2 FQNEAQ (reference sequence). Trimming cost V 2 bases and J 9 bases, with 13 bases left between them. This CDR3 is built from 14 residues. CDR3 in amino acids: CASSLPSATWELFF. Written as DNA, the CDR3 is TGTGCCAGCAGCTTACCCTCAGCTACCTGGGAGCTGTTTTTT.

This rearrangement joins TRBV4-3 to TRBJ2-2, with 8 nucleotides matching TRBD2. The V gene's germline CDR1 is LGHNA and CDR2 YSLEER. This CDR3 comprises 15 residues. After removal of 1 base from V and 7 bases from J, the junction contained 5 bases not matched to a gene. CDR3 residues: CASSQGWTSHGELFF. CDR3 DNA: TGCGCCAGCAGCCAAGGCTGGACTAGCCACGGGGAGCTGTTTTTT.

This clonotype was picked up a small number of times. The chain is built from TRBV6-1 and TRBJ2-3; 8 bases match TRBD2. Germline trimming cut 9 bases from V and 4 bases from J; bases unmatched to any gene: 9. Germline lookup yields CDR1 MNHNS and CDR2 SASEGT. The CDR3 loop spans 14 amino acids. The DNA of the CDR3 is TGTGCCAGTAGGAGCGGGAGTGACGCAGATACGCAGTATTTT. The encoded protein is CASRSGSDADTQYF.

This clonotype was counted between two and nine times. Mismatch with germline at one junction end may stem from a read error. DNA for the CDR3: TGTGCCAGTAGTACAAACACGGGACAGCGGACCTGGTACTTC. Protein sequence: CASSTNTGQRTWYF. The V and J genes are TRBV19 and TRBJ2-1; 7 positions agree with TRBD1. This CDR3 is 14 amino acids long. Looked up from germline, CDR1 is LNHDA and CDR2 is SQIVND (reference sequence).

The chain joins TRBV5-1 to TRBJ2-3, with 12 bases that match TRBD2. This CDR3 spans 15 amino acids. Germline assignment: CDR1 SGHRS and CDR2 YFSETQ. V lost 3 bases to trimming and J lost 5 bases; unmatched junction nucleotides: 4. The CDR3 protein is CASSSGLAGRDTQYF. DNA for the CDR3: TGCGCCAGCAGCTCCGGACTAGCGGGGCGAGATACGCAGTATTTT.

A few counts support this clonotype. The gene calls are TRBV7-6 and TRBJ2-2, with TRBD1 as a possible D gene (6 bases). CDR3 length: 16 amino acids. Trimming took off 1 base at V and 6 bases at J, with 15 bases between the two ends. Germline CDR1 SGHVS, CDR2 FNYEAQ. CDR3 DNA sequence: TGTGCCAGCAGCTTAGGCCAGGGGATAATTCCCGGGGAGCTGTTTTTT. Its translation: CASSLGQGIIPGELFF. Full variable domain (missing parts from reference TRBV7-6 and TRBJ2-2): GAGVSQSPRYKVTKRGQDVALRCDPISGHVSLYWYRQALGQGPEFLTYFNYEAQQDKSGLPNDRFSAERPEGSISTLTIQRTEQRDSAMYRCASSLGQGIIPGELFFGEGSRLTVL.

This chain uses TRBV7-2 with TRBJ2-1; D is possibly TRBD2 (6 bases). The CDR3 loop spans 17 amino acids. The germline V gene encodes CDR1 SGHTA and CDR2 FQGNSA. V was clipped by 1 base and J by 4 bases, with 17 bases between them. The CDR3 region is CASSLGVHAGRYNEQFF. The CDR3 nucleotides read TGTGCCAGCAGCTTAGGCGTGCATGCGGGACGATACAATGAGCAGTTCTTC.

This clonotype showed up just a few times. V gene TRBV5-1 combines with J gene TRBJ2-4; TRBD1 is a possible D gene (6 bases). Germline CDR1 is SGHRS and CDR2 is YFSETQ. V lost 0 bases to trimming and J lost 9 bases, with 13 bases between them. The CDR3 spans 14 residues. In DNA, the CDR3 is TGCGCCAGCAGCTTGGGGACAGAGGTATCCATTCAGTACTTC. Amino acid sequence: CASSLGTEVSIQYF.

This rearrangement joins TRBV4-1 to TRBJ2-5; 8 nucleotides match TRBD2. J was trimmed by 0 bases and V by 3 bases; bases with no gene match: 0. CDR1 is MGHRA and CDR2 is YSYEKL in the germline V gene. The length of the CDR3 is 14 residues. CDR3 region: CASSQTSDQETQYF. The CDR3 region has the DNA TGCGCCAGCAGCCAGACTAGCGACCAAGAGACCCAGTACTTC.

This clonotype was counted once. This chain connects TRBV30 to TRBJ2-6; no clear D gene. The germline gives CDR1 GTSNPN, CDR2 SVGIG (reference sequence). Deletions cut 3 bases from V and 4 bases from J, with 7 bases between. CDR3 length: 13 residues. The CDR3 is CAWRRTGANVLTF. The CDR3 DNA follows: TGTGCCTGGAGGAGAACGGGGGCCAACGTCCTGACTTTC.

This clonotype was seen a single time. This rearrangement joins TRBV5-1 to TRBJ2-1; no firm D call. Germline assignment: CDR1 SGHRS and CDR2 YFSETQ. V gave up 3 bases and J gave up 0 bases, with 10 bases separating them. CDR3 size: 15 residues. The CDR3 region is CASSSQTSSYNEQFF. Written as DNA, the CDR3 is TGCGCCAGCAGCTCTCAGACGAGCTCCTACAATGAGCAGTTCTTC.

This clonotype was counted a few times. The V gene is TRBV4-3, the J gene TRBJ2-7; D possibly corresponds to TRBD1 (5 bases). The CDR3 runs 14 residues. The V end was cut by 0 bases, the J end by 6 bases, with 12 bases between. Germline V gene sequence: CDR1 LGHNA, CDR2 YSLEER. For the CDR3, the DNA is TGCGCCAGCAGCCAAGAGCCCGACAGTTTCGAGCAGTACTTC. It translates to CASSQEPDSFEQYF.

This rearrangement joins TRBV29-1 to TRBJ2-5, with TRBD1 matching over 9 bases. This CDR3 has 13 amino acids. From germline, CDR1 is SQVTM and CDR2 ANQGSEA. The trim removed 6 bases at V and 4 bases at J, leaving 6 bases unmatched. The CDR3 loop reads CSVLTGGRETQYF. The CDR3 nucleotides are TGCAGCGTATTGACAGGGGGGCGAGAGACCCAGTACTTC.

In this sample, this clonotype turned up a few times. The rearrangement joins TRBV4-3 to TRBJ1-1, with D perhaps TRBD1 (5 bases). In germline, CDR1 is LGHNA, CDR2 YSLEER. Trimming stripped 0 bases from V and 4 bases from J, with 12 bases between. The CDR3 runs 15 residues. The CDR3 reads CASSQEMGLGTEAFF. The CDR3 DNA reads TGCGCCAGCAGCCAAGAGATGGGGCTGGGCACTGAAGCTTTCTTT.

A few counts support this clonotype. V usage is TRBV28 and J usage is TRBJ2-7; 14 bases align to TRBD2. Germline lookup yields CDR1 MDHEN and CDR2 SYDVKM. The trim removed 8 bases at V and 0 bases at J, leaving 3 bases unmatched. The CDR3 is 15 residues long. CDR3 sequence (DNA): TGTGCCAGCTTTGGGACTAGCGGGGGCTCCTACGAGCAGTACTTC. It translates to CASFGTSGGSYEQYF.

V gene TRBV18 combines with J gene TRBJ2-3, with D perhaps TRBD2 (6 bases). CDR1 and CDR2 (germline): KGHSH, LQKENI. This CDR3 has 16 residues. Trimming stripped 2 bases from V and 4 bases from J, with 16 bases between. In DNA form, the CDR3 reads TGTGCCAGCTCACCAATCGACGGGAGACGGTCAGATACGCAGTATTTT. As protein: CASSPIDGRRSDTQYF.

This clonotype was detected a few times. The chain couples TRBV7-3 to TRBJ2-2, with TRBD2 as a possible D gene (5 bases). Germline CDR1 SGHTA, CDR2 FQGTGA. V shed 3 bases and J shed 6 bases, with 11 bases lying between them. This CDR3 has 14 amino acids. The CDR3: CASSLAGGAGELFF. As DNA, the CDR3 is TGTGCCAGCAGCTTGGCCGGAGGCGCCGGGGAGCTGTTTTTT.